The rows below give T cell receptor beta chains drawn from one sample of a study of shared clonotypes between healthy human individuals. Sequenced by immunoSEQ multiplex PCR; TCRdb stores in-frame clones only, minus some. Among 450,000 to 500,000 clones listed, 78% were seen once. Sequenced: PBMCs. All receptors come from a woman aged 40-49 years in good health. Some clones in this sample may be carry-over from other donors' samples. The CDR3 runs from the conserved cysteine through the conserved F or W. Each record gives: J gene, V gene, D gene, clone size, CDR3 DNA, CDR3 protein. A D gene is named only where the DNA matches it firmly. Expanded clones are given a class, and other clones once, few, many or no size at all.

TRBJ1-5 TRBV7-9 . few TGTGCCAGCAGCTTAGGTTGGGGAGATCAGCCCCAGCATTTT CASSLGWGDQPQHF
TRBJ1-2 TRBV7-2 TRBD1 . TGTGCCAGCAGCCCCCGACAGGGGGCGGCGTATGGCTACACCTTC CASSPRQGAAYGYTF
TRBJ2-7 TRBV9 TRBD2 . TGTGCCAGCAGCCCAAGGGCCGGGACTAGCGGTTCCTACGAGCAGTACTTC CASSPRAGTSGSYEQYF
TRBJ2-2 TRBV5-1 . . TGCGCCAGCAGCTTGGTGCCAGGGACGAACACCGGGGAGCTGTTTTTT CASSLVPGTNTGELFF
TRBJ2-1 TRBV2 . . TGTGCCAGCAGTGAACGCGTCGTCGACGGAACGTACAATGAGCAGTTCTTC CASSERVVDGTYNEQFF
TRBJ2-2 TRBV30 . few TGTGCCTGGACCGTCCGTGGGTACACCGGGGAGCTGTTTTTT CAWTVRGYTGELFF
TRBJ1-6 TRBV9 . once TGTGCCAGCAGCCCCCACGGCGAGAATTCACCCCTCCACTTT CASSPHGENSPLHF
TRBJ1-1 TRBV28 TRBD1 . TGTGCCAGCAGTTCTGGACAGGGGACCACTGAAGCTTTCTTT CASSSGQGTTEAFF
TRBJ2-3 TRBV7-3 . . TGTGCCAGCAGCTCCGGGACCCACCCAGATACGCAGTATTTT CASSSGTHPDTQYF
TRBJ2-2 TRBV7-2 . . TGTGCCAGCAGTCCCGTGGGGGTCAACACCGGGGAGCTGTTTTTT CASSPVGVNTGELFF
TRBJ2-2 TRBV7-2 . . TGTGCCAGCAGCCCCGGGACACCACAGGTCGGGGAGCTGTTTTTT CASSPGTPQVGELFF
TRBJ2-1 TRBV10-1 TRBD2 . TGCGCCAGCAGTGGGACTAGGGCGGACGGTTTGGATGAGCAGTTCTTC CASSGTRADGLDEQFF
TRBJ2-7 TRBV19 . . TGTGCCAGTAGTATTGGGCAGAACTCCTACGAGCAGTACTTC CASSIGQNSYEQYF
TRBJ1-1 TRBV7-8 TRBD1 once TGTGCCAGCAGCAGGGCCGGGACAGTGCTGAACACTGAAGCTTTCTTT CASSRAGTVLNTEAFF
TRBJ2-3 TRBV5-4 TRBD2 . TGTGCCAGCAGACCGACTAGCGGCTCCACAGATACGCAGTATTTT CASRPTSGSTDTQYF
TRBJ2-3 TRBV7-2 . once TGTGCCAGCAGCCAAAAAAGCGGCAGCACAGATACGCAGTATTTT CASSQKSGSTDTQYF
TRBJ1-2 TRBV7-9 . . TGTGCCAGCAGCTTACGACAGACAAATAACTATGGCTACACCTTC CASSLRQTNNYGYTF
TRBJ2-2 TRBV15 . . TGTGCCACCAGCAGAGATTGGGGGTCCGGGGAGCTGTTTTTT CATSRDWGSGELFF
TRBJ2-3 TRBV6-1 . . TGTGCCAGCAGTGAATCCGGCGCGATCACAGATACGCAGTATTTT CASSESGAITDTQYF
TRBJ2-2 TRBV9 . . TGTGCCAGCAGCCCCCCGAAAGGGCAAACCGGGGAGCTGTTTTTT CASSPPKGQTGELFF
TRBJ1-2 TRBV30 . . TGTGCCTGGAGTGTATTACGGAGCGGCTATGGCTACACCTTC CAWSVLRSGYGYTF
TRBJ2-3 TRBV6-1 . . TGTGCCAGTGGGGCGGCTTGGGGCCCGGATACGCAGTATTTT CASGAAWGPDTQYF
TRBJ2-5 TRBV30 TRBD2 . TGTGCCTGGAACCCGGGACTAGCGGGACAAGAGACCCAGTACTTC CAWNPGLAGQETQYF
TRBJ1-2 TRBV18 . few TGTGCCAGCTCAGGGACGGACTATGGCTACACCTTC CASSGTDYGYTF
TRBJ1-4 TRBV10-3 . . TGTGCCATCAGTCTTGGGATTGATGAAAAACTGTTTTTT CAISLGIDEKLFF
TRBJ1-2 TRBV30 . . TGTGCCTGGAGTCCCAACGAAAACTATGGCTACACCTTC CAWSPNENYGYTF
TRBJ2-7 TRBV5-1 . . TGCGCCTCCCATGGGGGCTCCTACGAGCAGTACTTC CASHGGSYEQYF